A selection of T cell receptor beta chains follows, all from one sample in a study of T-cell memory formation after mild COVID-19. From the 5' RACE reads, TCRdb called clonotypes with MiXCR, one entry per CDR3 protein. Of some 350,000 distinct CDR3 sequences detected, 10% to 15% appear once; the ten largest clones hold 20% to 25%. The specimen was PBMCs or a T cell subset sorted from them (not recorded which). All receptors derive from a young man who had mild COVID-19 (a few samples of this study predate the infection). Cell type and time point are not known. Each CDR3 is given with its conserved first and last residue.

TRBV24-1,TRBJ2-1,CATSDSSAGGLSYNEQFF
TRBV19,TRBJ1-4,CASRDRDWSEKLFF
TRBV24-1,TRBJ1-2,CATSDSGQVGYTF
TRBV28,TRBJ2-5,CASGGVDRDQETQYF
TRBV21-1,TRBJ2-7,CASSKVGSGGNLSYEQYF
TRBV27,TRBJ1-5,CASTPRAGMNQPQHF
TRBV7-9,TRBJ1-4,CASSPRAPNEKLFF
TRBV7-2,TRBJ2-5,CASSSDRGRETQYF
TRBV9,TRBJ1-1,CASSVGVRGDSTEAFF
TRBV7-2,TRBJ2-5,CASSNPAGGQETQYF
TRBV7-6,TRBJ1-1,CASSLAAGLVNTEAFF
TRBV5-6,TRBJ1-2,CASSLGRALGGYTF
TRBV30,TRBJ2-7,CAWSPAGVYEQYF
TRBV6-4,TRBJ2-6,CASRDDSGANVLTF
TRBV27,TRBJ2-3,CASSFRIAGLPADTQYF
TRBV6-6,TRBJ2-4,CASRNRDIQYF
TRBV5-6,TRBJ2-1,CASSLLIADEQFF
TRBV4-1,TRBJ1-6,CASSQEGQLYNSPLHF
TRBV29-1,TRBJ1-2,CSVYPLGQGYGYTF
TRBV5-1,TRBJ2-7,CASSYGTGAYEQYF
TRBV24-1,TRBJ2-2,CATSASANTGELFF
TRBV27,TRBJ2-2,CASRTDTGELFF
TRBV9,TRBJ1-1,CASSAHDRGMNTEAFF
TRBV2,TRBJ1-6,CASSRTSPLHF
TRBV20-1,TRBJ1-2,CSAPPGPYGYTF
TRBV27,TRBJ1-1,CASSRLGHQNTEAFF
TRBV7-2,TRBJ2-3,CASSPYPTSGAADTQYF
TRBV12-3/TRBV12-4,TRBJ2-7,CASRGQVLEQYF
TRBV12-3/TRBV12-4,TRBJ1-1,CASRWTGGNTEAFF
TRBV7-2,TRBJ1-1,CASSFLQGGTEAFF
TRBV12-3/TRBV12-4,TRBJ1-5,CASRSGTVSNQPQHF
TRBV20-1,TRBJ1-5,CSARGLGTGPQHF
TRBV4-1,TRBJ2-2,CASNGGSGELFF
TRBV28,TRBJ1-6,CASSRSSNSSYNSPLHF
TRBV6-2/TRBV6-3,TRBJ2-2,CASVSDRGGQNTGELFF
TRBV5-1,TRBJ1-1,CATPGGNTEAFF
TRBV7-2,TRBJ2-3,CASSPGGPPDTQYF
TRBV20-1,TRBJ2-3,CSARVGGGADTQYF
TRBV4-3,TRBJ2-1,CASSHGPLSLDEQFF
TRBV24-1,TRBJ2-1,CATSDSRRQFF
TRBV6-6,TRBJ1-2,CASSSTSRQANYGYTF
TRBV6-8,TRBJ2-2,CASSYSSVWAGPNTGELFF
TRBV20-1,TRBJ2-5,CSARDQGRTSGGEETQYF
TRBV7-9,TRBJ2-6,CASSLGGGWVTSGANVLTF
TRBV9,TRBJ2-5,CASSVALGGAQETQYF
TRBV30,TRBJ2-1,CASRYGPPGEQFF
TRBV19,TRBJ2-3,CASSVRGDTQYF
TRBV4-3,TRBJ2-1,CASSQGSPSGNEQFF
TRBV10-3,TRBJ2-7,CAISERWEQYF
TRBV2,TRBJ2-5,CASNRAGPETQYF
TRBV7-2,TRBJ2-3,CASTKRANTDTQYF
TRBV12-3/TRBV12-4,TRBJ2-1,CASSLGQGANEQFF
TRBV6-6,TRBJ1-1,CASSYSTEAFF
TRBV5-4,TRBJ2-4,CASSLSGENIQYF
TRBV5-6,TRBJ2-1,CASSAGTGIYNEQFF
TRBV20-1,TRBJ1-1,CSARAGGREAFF